The clone carrying this T cell receptor beta chain was found many times. Its antigen is as yet unknown. Germline V CDR1 and CDR2: SEHNR, FQNEAQ (reference sequence). Trimming took 5 bases from V and 3 from J; bases not matched to a gene: 5. This CDR3 has 15 residues. The sample comes from a study of identical twins. Whole-study findings and limits: Among out-of-frame alpha sequences shared by twins, low generation probability occurred in excess.

TCRdb redid the calling of the 5' RACE reads with MiXCR, one entry per CDR3 protein. The sample includes nearly 900,000 distinct CDR3 sequences, around an eighth of them seen just once. These same data were also listed under a study on yellow fever vaccine responses in identical twins.

The genes are TRBV7-9 and TRBJ2-3, with 10 positions matching TRBD2. The sample taken for sequencing was PBMCs. The sequence was collected from a young woman in good health. This chain's CDR3 is CASSRTSGLTDTQYF. Written as DNA, the CDR3 is TGTGCCAGCAGCCGGACTAGCGGTTTGACAGATACGCAGTATTTT.